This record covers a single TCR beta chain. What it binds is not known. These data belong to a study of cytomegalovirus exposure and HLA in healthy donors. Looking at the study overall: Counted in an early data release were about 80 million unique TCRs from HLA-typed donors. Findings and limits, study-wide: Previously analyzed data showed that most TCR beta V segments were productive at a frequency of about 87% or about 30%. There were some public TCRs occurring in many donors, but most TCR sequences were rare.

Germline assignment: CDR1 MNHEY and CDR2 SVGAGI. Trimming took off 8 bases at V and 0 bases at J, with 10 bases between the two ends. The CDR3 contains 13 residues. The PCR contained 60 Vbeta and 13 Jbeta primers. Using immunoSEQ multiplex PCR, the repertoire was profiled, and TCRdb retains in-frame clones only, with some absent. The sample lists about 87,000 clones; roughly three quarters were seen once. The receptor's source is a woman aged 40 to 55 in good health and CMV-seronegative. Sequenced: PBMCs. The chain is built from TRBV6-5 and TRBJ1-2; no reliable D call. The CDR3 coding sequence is TGTGCCAGCGGCGGTAGCGCTAACTATGGCTACACCTTC. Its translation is CASGGSANYGYTF.